The present T cell receptor (beta chain) was sequenced within a study of blood T cell repertoires in COVID-19. Study-level information: Italy, Spain and the United States were the sources of the convalescent and acute COVID-19 samples. T cells, B-cell-depleted T cells, or PBMCs provided the cDNA or gDNA that served as material.

Repertoires were generated with immunoSEQ multiplex PCR, while TCRdb's copy carries only in-frame clones and drops some. In the table there are 150,000 to 200,000 clones, approximately 83% of which are singletons. Looked up from germline, CDR1 is GTSNPN and CDR2 is SVGIG (reference sequence). The V and J ends lost 0 bases and 0 bases respectively, with 11 bases between them. The CDR3 has 15 amino acids. The clonotype originates from a human donor with acute or convalescent COVID-19. The donor label of this sample is uncertain. Sequencing was carried out using peripheral blood. The V and J genes are TRBV30 and TRBJ1-1; D remains unclear. Here the CDR3 reads CAWSVPQALNTEAFF. CDR3 nucleotide sequence: TGTGCCTGGAGTGTACCTCAGGCCCTGAACACTGAAGCTTTCTTT.